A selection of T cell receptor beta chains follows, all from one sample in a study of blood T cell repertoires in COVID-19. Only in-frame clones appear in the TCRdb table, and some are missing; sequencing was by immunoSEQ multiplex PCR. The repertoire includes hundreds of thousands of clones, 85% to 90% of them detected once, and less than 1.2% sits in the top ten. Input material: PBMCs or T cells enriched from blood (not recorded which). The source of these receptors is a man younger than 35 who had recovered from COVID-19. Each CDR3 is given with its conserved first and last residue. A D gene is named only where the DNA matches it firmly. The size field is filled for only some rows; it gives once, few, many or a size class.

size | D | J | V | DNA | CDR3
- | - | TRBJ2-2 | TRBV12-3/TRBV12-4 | TGTGCCAGCTTAGAGGCCACCGGGGAGCTGTTTTTT | CASLEATGELFF
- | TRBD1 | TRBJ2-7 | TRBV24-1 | TGTGCCACCAATCCACCGGGACAGGGGGGCTACGAGCAGTACTTC | CATNPPGQGGYEQYF
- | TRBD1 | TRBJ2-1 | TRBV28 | TGTGCCAGCAGACCGACAGGGGGCGGCTACAATGAGCAGTTCTTC | CASRPTGGGYNEQFF
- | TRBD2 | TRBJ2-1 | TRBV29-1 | TGCAGCGTCCCCCGGGGTAGCGGGATTCACAATGAGCAGTTCTTC | CSVPRGSGIHNEQFF
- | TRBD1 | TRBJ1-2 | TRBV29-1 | TGCAGCGTAGGAGACAGGGGATATGGCTACACCTTC | CSVGDRGYGYTF
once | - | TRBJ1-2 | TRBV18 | TGTGCCAGCTCACCACCGGCGGCGGGCTTTGACTATGGCTACACCTTC | CASSPPAAGFDYGYTF
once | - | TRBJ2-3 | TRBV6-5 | TGTGCCAGCAGTTCGACGGGGTATCGCACAGATACGCAGTATTTT | CASSSTGYRTDTQYF
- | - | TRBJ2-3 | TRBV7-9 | TGTGCCAGCAGCCCAGGGGCGAGTGTCCCCGGGGTTACGCAGTATTTT | CASSPGASVPGVTQYF
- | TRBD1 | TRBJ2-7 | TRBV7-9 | TGTGCCAGCAGCTTAGTAGGGACAGGTTCCTACGAGCAGTACTTC | CASSLVGTGSYEQYF
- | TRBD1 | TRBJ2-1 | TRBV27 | TGTGCCAGCAGTTGGTCGTACAGGGGCTCCTACAATGAGCAGTTCTTC | CASSWSYRGSYNEQFF
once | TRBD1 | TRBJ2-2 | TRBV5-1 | TGCGCCAGCAGCTTAGGACAGGCATTGGGCGGGGAGCTGTTTTTT | CASSLGQALGGELFF
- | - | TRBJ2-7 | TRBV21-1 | TGTGCCAGCAGCAAAGTCGTCAGGGGGGCACGGGAGCAGTACTTC | CASSKVVRGAREQYF
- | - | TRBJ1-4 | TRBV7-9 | TGTGCCAGCAGGATGGGCGAAAAACTGTTTTTT | CASRMGEKLFF
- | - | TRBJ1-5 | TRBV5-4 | TGTGCCAGCAGCTTGGACGGGTTAAATCAGCCCCAGCATTTT | CASSLDGLNQPQHF
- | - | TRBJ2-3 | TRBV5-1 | TGCGCCAGCAGCTTGGCGGGGAGTACGCAGTATTTT | CASSLAGSTQYF
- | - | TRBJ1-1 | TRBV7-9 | TGTGCCAGCAGCCCAACTGGAGGAGGTGAAGCTTTCTTT | CASSPTGGGEAFF
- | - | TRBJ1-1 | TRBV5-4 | TGTGCCAGCAGGCAGGCCATGAACACTGAAGCTTTCTTT | CASRQAMNTEAFF
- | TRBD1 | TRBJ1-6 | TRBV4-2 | TGTGCCAGCAGGGAACAGGGGTGGTATAATTCACCCCTCCACTTT | CASREQGWYNSPLHF
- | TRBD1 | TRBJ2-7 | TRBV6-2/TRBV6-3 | TGTGCCAGCAGCCCCGGGACAGGGGTACTATACGAGCAGTACTTC | CASSPGTGVLYEQYF
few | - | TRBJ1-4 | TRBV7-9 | TGTGCCAGCAGCTTAGGAGGGGGAACTAATGAAAAACTGTTTTTT | CASSLGGGTNEKLFF
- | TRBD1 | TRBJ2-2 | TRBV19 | TGTGCCAGTAGCTCGGGACAGACGAACACCGGGGAGCTGTTTTTT | CASSSGQTNTGELFF
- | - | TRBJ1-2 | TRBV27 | TGTGCCAGCCATGGGGGGGGCGTTTTGGGTAACTATGGCTACACCTTC | CASHGGGVLGNYGYTF
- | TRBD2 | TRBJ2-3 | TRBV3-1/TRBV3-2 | TGTGCCAGCAGCCAAGAGGGTAGCGGGAGTTCAGGCACAGATACGCAGTATTTT | CASSQEGSGSSGTDTQYF
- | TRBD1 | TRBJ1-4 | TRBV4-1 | TGCGCCAGCAGCCAAGTACAGGGGGACGAAAAACTGTTTTTT | CASSQVQGDEKLFF
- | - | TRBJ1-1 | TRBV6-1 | TGTGCCAGCAGTGATAGGAGGGTAGGGAACACTGAAGCTTTCTTT | CASSDRRVGNTEAFF
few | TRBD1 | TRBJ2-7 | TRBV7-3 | TGTGCCAGCAGCTTGACAGGGGGCTCCTACGAGCAGTACTTC | CASSLTGGSYEQYF
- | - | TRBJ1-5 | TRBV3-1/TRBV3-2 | TGTGCCAGCAGCCAGGCGGGAAGGGATCAGCCCCAGCATTTT | CASSQAGRDQPQHF
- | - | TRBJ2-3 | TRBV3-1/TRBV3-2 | TGTGCCAGCAGCCAAGGTGCCAGGCCGAACACAGATACGCAGTATTTT | CASSQGARPNTDTQYF
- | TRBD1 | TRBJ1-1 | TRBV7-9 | TGTGCCAGCAGCCCCCCGATCAGGGGGCCGAACACTGAAGCTTTCTTT | CASSPPIRGPNTEAFF
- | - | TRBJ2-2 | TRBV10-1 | TGCGCCAGCAGTGAGACAGGGAGGAACACCGGGGAGCTGTTTTTT | CASSETGRNTGELFF
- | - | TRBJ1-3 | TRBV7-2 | TGTGCCAGCAGCCTTAGGACACTGAGCTCTGGAAACACCATATATTTT | CASSLRTLSSGNTIYF
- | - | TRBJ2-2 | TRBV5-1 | TGCGCCAGCAGCTTCTCGGGGGCGAACACCGGGGAGCTGTTTTTT | CASSFSGANTGELFF